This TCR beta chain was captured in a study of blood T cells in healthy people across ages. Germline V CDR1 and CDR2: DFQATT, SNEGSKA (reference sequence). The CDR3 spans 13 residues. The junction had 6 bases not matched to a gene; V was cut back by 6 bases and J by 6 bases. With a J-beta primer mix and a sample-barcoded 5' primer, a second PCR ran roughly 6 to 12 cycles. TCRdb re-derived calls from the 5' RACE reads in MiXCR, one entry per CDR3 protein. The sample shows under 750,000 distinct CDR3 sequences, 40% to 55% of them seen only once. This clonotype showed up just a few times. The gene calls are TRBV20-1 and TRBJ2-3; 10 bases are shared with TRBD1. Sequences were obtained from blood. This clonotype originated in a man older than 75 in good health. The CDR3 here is CSAGDRGLDTQYF. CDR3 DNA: TGCAGTGCAGGAGACAGGGGGCTGGATACGCAGTATTTT.